The sequence of this T cell receptor (beta chain) was determined in a study of graft-versus-host responses after intestinal transplantation. Points from the study as a whole: GvH clones occurred in recipient marrow; some first appeared in ileum or blood. Allografts of patients with graft-donor T cell macrochimerism showed high graft-versus-host to host-versus-graft clone ratios.

Trimming stripped 2 bases from V and 9 bases from J, with 14 bases between. CDR3 length: 15 residues. Germline V gene sequence: CDR1 MNHEY, CDR2 SVGAGI. Generated by immunoSEQ multiplex PCR, the TCRdb table keeps only in-frame clones and is missing some. Of 90,000 to 120,000 clones detected, about nine tenths appear once; the ten largest clones hold less than 0.85%. To note about this clone: Its antigen is unknown.

The chain combines TRBV6-5 with TRBJ1-6; perhaps TRBD1 as D (6 bases). This TCR was sampled from a human donor who was the organ donor for an intestinal transplant. Sequenced here: unstimulated CD4+ T cells sorted from spleen or lymph node cells, sampled before transplant. The CDR3 bases are TGTGCCAGCAGTTACGGGAGACAGGACGGTTCACCCCTCCACTTT. Translation: CASSYGRQDGSPLHF.